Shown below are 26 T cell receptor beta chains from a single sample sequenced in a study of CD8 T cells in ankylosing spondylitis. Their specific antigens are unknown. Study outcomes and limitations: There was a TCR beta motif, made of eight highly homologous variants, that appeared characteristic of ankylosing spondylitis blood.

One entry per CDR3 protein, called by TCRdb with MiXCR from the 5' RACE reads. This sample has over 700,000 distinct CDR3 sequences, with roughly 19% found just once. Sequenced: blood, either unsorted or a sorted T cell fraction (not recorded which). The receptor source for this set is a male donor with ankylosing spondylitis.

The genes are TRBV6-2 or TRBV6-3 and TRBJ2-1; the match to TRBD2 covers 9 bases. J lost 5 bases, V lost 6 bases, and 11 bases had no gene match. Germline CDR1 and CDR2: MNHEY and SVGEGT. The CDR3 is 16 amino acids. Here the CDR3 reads CASSRPGLAKNNEQFF. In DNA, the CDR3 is TGTGCCAGCAGCCGCCCCGGACTAGCGAAAAACAATGAGCAGTTCTTC.

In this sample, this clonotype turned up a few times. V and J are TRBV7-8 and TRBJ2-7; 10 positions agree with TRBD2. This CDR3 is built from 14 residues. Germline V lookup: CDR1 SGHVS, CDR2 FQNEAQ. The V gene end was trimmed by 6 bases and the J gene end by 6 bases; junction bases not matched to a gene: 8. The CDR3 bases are TGTGCCAGCAGGTATACTAGCGGGGCGAGCGAGCAGTACTTC. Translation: CASRYTSGASEQYF.

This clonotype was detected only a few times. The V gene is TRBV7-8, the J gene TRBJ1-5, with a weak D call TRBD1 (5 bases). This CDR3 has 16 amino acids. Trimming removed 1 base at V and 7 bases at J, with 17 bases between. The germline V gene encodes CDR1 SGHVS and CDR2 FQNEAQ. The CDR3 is CASSLGVPQGGQPQHF. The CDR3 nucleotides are TGTGCCAGCAGCTTAGGGGTACCGCAGGGTGGCCAGCCCCAGCATTTT. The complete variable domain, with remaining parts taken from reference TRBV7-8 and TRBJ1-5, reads GAGVSQSPRYKVAKRGQDVALRCDPISGHVSLFWYQQALGQGPEFLTYFQNEAQLDKSGLPSDRFFAERPEGSVSTLKIQRTQQEDSAVYLCASSLGVPQGGQPQHFGDGTRLSIL.

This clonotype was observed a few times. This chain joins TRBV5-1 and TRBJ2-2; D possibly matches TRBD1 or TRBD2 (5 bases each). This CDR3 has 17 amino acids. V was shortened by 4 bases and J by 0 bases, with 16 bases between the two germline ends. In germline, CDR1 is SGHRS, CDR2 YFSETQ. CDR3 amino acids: CASSHGDGLANTGELFF. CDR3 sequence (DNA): TGCGCCAGCAGCCACGGGGACGGGCTAGCGAACACCGGGGAGCTGTTTTTT. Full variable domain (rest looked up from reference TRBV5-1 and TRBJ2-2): KAGVTQTPRYLIKTRGQQVTLSCSPISGHRSVSWYQQTPGQGLQFLFEYFSETQRNKGNFPGRFSGRQFSNSRSEMNVSTLELGDSALYLCASSHGDGLANTGELFFGEGSRLTVL.

The CDR3 DNA sequence: TGCGCCAGCAGCCAAGGGGGACAACTAAGTCAAGAGACCCAGTACTTC. This codes for CASSQGGQLSQETQYF. The chain recombines TRBV4-1 with TRBJ2-5; perhaps TRBD1 as D (6 bases). Germline loops: CDR1 MGHRA, CDR2 YSYEKL. This CDR3 has 16 residues. V was cut by 1 base and J by 2 bases, with 14 bases left in between.

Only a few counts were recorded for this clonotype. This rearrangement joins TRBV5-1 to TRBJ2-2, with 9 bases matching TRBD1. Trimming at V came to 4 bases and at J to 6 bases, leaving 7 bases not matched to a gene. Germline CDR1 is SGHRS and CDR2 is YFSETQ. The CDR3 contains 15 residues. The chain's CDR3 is CASSTLGTGSGELFF. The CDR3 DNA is TGCGCCAGCAGCACCCTCGGGACAGGGTCCGGGGAGCTGTTTTTT.

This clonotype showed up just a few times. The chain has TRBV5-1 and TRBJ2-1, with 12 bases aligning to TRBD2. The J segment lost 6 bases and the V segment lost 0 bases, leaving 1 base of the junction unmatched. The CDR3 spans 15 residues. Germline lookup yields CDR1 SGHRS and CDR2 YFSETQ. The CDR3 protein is CASSLELAGGNEQFF. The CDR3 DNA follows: TGCGCCAGCAGCTTGGAACTAGCGGGAGGCAATGAGCAGTTCTTC.

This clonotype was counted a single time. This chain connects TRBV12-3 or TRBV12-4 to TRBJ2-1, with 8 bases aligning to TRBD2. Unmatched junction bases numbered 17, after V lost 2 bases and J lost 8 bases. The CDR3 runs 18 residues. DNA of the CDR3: TGTGCCAGCAGTTTATCAGTCGGGGGGGCGAGTGGGAGGGATGAGCAGTTCTTC. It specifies CASSLSVGGASGRDEQFF.

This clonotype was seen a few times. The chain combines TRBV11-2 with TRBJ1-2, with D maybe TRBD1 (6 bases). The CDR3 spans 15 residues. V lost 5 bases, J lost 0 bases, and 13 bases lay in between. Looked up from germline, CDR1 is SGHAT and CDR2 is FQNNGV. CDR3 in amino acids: CASSTLTGANYGYTF. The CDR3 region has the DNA TGTGCCAGCAGCACCCTGACAGGCGCTAACTATGGCTACACCTTC.

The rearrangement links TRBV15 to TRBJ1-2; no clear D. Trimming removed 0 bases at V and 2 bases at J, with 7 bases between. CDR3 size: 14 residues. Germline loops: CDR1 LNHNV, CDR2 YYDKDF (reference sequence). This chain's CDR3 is CATSRETANYGYTF. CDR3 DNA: TGTGCCACCAGCAGAGAGACGGCAAACTATGGCTACACCTTC.

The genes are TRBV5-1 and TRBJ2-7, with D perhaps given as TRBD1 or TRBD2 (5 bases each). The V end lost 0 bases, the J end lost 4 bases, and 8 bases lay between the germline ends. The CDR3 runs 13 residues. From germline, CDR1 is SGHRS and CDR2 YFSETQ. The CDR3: CASSLVEGYEQYF. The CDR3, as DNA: TGCGCCAGCAGCTTGGTCGAGGGGTACGAGCAGTACTTC.

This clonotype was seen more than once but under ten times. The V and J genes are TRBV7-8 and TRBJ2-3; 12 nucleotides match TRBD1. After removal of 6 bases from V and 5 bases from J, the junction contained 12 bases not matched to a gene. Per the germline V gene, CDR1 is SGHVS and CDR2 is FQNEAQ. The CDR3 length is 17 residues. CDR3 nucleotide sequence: TGTGCCAGCAGATACAACCTGGGACAGGGGGCCGTAGATACGCAGTATTTT. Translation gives CASRYNLGQGAVDTQYF. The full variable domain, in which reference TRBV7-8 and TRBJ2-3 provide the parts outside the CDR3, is GAGVSQSPRYKVAKRGQDVALRCDPISGHVSLFWYQQALGQGPEFLTYFQNEAQLDKSGLPSDRFFAERPEGSVSTLKIQRTQQEDSAVYLCASRYNLGQGAVDTQYFGPGTRLTVL.

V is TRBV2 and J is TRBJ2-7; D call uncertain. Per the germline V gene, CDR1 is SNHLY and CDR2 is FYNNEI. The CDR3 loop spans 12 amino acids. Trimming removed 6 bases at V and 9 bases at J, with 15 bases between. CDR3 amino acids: CASRGNSPGQYF. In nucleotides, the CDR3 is TGTGCCAGCAGGGGGAACTCCCCCGGGCAGTACTTC.

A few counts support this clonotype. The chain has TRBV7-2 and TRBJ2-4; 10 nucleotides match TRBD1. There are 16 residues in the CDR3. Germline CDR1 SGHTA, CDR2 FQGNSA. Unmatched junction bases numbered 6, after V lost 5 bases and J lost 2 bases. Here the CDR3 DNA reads TGTGCCAGCAGCCGCCTGGGACAGGGGTCCAAAAACATTCAGTACTTC. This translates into CASSRLGQGSKNIQYF. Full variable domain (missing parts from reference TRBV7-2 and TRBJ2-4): GAGVSQSPSNKVTEKGKDVELRCDPISGHTALYWYRQSLGQGLEFLIYFQGNSAPDKSGLPSDRFSAERTGGSVSTLTIQRTQQEDSAVYLCASSRLGQGSKNIQYFGAGTRLSVL.

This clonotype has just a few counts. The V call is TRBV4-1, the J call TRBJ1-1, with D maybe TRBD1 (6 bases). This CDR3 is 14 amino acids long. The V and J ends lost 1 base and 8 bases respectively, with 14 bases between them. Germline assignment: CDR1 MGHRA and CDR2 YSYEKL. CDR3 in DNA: TGCGCCAGCAGCCAAGCCCAACAGGGATCAGAAGCTTTCTTT. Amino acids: CASSQAQQGSEAFF.

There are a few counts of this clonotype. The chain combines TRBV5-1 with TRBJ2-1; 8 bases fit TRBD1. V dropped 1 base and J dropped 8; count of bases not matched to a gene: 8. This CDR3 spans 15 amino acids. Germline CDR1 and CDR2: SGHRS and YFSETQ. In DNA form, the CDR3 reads TGCGCCAGCAGCTTGCCAGGACAGGGAGTGGATGAGCAGTTCTTC. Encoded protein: CASSLPGQGVDEQFF.

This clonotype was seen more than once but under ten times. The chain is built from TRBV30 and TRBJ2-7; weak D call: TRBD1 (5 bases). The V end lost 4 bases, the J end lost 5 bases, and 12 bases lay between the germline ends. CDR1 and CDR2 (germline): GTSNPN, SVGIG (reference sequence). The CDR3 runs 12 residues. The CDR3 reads CAWKYQGNEQYF. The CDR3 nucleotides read TGTGCCTGGAAATACCAGGGCAACGAGCAGTACTTC.

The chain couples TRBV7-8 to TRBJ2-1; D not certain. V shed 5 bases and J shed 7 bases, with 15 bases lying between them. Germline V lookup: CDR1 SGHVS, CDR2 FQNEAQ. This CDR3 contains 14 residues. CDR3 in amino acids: CASSQEILGNEQFF. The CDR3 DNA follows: TGTGCCAGCAGCCAAGAGATTCTGGGGAATGAGCAGTTCTTC.

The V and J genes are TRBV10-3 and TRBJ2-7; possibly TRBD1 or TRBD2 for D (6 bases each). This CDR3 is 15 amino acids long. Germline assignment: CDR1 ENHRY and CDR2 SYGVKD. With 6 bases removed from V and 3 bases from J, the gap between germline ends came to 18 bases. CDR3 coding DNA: TGTGCCATCAGAGACGCGACAGGTAGCGGCTACGAGCAGTACTTC. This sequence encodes CAIRDATGSGYEQYF.

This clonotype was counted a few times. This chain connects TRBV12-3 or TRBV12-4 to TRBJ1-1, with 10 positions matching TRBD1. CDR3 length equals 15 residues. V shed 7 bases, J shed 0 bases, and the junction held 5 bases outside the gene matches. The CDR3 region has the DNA TGTGCCAGCATCCATGGACAGGGGGTGAACACTGAAGCTTTCTTT. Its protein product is CASIHGQGVNTEAFF.

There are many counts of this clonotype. The CDR3 DNA reads as TGTGCCAGCAGGGACAGGGAGAACACTGAAGCTTTCTTT. It is translated as CASRDRENTEAFF. This chain links TRBV12-3 or TRBV12-4 with TRBJ1-1, with 8 bases matching TRBD1. Trimming removed 6 bases from V and 1 base from J; junction bases left unmatched: 1. The length of the CDR3 is 13 residues.

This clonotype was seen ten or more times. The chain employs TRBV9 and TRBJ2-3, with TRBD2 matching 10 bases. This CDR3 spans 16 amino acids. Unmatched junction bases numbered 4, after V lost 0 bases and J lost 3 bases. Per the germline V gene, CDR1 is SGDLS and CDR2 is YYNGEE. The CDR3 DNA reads TGTGCCAGCAGCGTAGCCCCTAGCGGGGGTACAGATACGCAGTATTTT. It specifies CASSVAPSGGTDTQYF. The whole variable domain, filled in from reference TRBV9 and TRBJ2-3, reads DSGVTQTPKHLITATGQRVTLRCSPRSGDLSVYWYQQSLDQGLQFLIQYYNGEERAKGNILERFSAQQFPDLHSELNLSSLELGDSALYFCASSVAPSGGTDTQYFGPGTRLTVL.

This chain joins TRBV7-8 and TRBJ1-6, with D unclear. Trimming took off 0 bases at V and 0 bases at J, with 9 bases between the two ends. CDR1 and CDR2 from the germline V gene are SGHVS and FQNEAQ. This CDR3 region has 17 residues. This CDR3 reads CASSLAGTSSYNSPLHF. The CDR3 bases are TGTGCCAGCAGCTTAGCTGGAACGAGCTCCTATAATTCACCCCTCCACTTT.

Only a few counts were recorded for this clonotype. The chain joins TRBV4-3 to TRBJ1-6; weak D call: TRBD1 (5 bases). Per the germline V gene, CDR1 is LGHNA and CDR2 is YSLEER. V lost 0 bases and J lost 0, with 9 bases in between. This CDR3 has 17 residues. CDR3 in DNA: TGCGCCAGCAGCCAAGATAGGGGAAGCTCCTATAATTCACCCCTCCACTTT. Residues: CASSQDRGSSYNSPLHF.

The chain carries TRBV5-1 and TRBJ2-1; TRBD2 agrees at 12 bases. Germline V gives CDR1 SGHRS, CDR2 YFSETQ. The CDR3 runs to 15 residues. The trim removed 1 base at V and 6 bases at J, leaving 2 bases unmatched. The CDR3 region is CASSLSSGRVNEQFF. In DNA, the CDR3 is TGCGCCAGCAGCTTGTCTAGCGGGAGGGTCAATGAGCAGTTCTTC.

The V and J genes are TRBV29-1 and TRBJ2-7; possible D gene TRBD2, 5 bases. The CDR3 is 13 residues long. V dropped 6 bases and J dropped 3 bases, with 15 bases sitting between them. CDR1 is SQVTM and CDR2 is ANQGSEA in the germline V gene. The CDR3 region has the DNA TGCAGCGTCGAGAGTGAGGGCCTCTACGAGCAGTACTTC. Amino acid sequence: CSVESEGLYEQYF.